These 30 T cell receptor beta chains share one sample of origin, sequenced in a study of human T cells and chemical hapten exposure. TCRdb recomputed calls from the RACE reads with MiXCR, one row per CDR3 protein. Among some 70,000 distinct CDR3 sequences, 9.5% to 13% were seen once, and the ten largest hold about 5.2%. Time point indicated: pre-sensitization, week 0. The treatment denotes: therapeutic diphenylcyclopropenone sensitization with weekly scalp DPC. Specimen: whole blood, collected in connection with sensitization to the hapten diphenylcyclopropenone (DPC). These receptors were obtained from a woman aged 45-60 years with alopecia areata. Some clones in this sample may be carry-over from other donors' samples.

This clonotype was counted only a few times. The genes are TRBV5-5 and TRBJ1-5; D is undetermined. Germline V gives CDR1 SGHKS, CDR2 YYEKEE (reference sequence). V was cut by 4 bases and J by 3 bases, with 11 bases left in between. This CDR3 has 14 residues. The CDR3 here is CASSLGSVNQPQHF. CDR3 sequence (DNA): TGTGCCAGCAGCCTGGGGTCTGTCAATCAGCCCCAGCATTTT.

This clonotype was counted ten times or more. The V and J genes are TRBV29-1 and TRBJ1-4; D gene unclear. Trimming took 6 bases from V and 3 from J, leaving 5 bases between them. The CDR3 has 11 residues. CDR1 is SQVTM, CDR2 ANQGSEA, per germline. The CDR3 DNA is TGCAGCGTGGAGTCTAATGAAAAACTGTTTTTT. Residues: CSVESNEKLFF.

This clonotype came up a few times. The rearrangement links TRBV7-2 to TRBJ2-1, with D possibly being TRBD2 (6 bases). This CDR3 is 16 amino acids long. V lost 6 bases to trimming and J lost 8 bases, with 23 bases between them. Germline CDR1 and CDR2: SGHTA and FQGNSA. The CDR3 spells CASRQSGTGFVDEQFF. CDR3 bases: TGTGCCAGCAGACAGTCCGGGACTGGATTTGTCGATGAGCAGTTCTTC.

This clonotype appeared a few times. This chain joins TRBV30 and TRBJ1-3; D not resolved. This CDR3 spans 13 amino acids. V was cut by 3 bases and J by 0 bases, with 6 bases left in between. CDR1 and CDR2 from the germline V gene are GTSNPN and SVGIG (reference sequence). The DNA for the CDR3 is TGTGCCTGGAGGACCTTCTCTGGAAACACCATATATTTT. Amino acid sequence: CAWRTFSGNTIYF. Combining the CDR3 with reference TRBV30 and TRBJ1-3 gives the whole variable domain SQTIHQWPATLVQPVGSPLSLECTVEGTSNPNLYWYRQAAGRGLQLLFYSVGIGQISSEVPQNLSASRPQDRQFILSSKKLLLSDSGFYLCAWRTFSGNTIYFGEGSWLTVV.

This clonotype came up many times. The chain combines TRBV18 with TRBJ1-5; D remains unclear. V lost 3 bases, J lost 6 bases, and 12 bases lay in between. Looked up from germline, CDR1 is KGHSH and CDR2 is LQKENI. The CDR3 covers 14 residues. The CDR3 nucleotides read TGTGCCAGCTCACCCACAAGTCTTGGTCAGCCCCAGCATTTT. Its translation is CASSPTSLGQPQHF.

This clonotype was seen many times. The rearrangement joins TRBV13 to TRBJ2-1, with D perhaps TRBD1 or TRBD2 (6 bases each). Germline CDR1 PRHDT, CDR2 FYEKMQ (reference sequence). This CDR3 comprises 14 residues. V shed 5 bases and J shed 9 bases, with 17 bases lying between them. CDR3 sequence reads: CASSTNRAGGEQFF. In DNA, the CDR3 is TGTGCCAGCAGCACTAACAGGGCCGGGGGTGAGCAGTTCTTC.

This clonotype has ten or more counts. The J gene is TRBJ1-1, the V gene TRBV6-6; 7 positions agree with TRBD1. V lost 8 bases to trimming and J lost 10 bases; unmatched junction nucleotides: 13. The CDR3 contains 13 residues. The V gene's germline CDR1 is MNHNY and CDR2 SVGAGI (reference sequence). The CDR3 loop reads CASSFMGTEGAFF. CDR3 nucleotides: TGTGCCAGCTCCTTTATGGGGACAGAGGGAGCTTTCTTT.

This clonotype occurred many times. The chain uses TRBV5-1 and TRBJ2-7; D not resolved. CDR3 size: 12 residues. The germline V and J ends were trimmed by 4 bases and 6 bases, with 11 bases remaining between them. Germline lookup yields CDR1 SGHRS and CDR2 YFSETQ. The DNA for the CDR3 is TGCGCCAGCAGCCAACCTCCGTCCGAGCAGTACTTC. Protein: CASSQPPSEQYF.

This clonotype was seen only a few times. The CDR3 loop reads CSAVGGFPKLFF. CDR3 in DNA: TGCAGTGCCGTGGGGGGGTTCCCAAAACTGTTTTTT. The chain links TRBV20-1 to TRBJ1-4; D is possibly TRBD1 (5 bases). This CDR3 has 12 amino acids. CDR1 is DFQATT, CDR2 SNEGSKA, per germline (reference sequence). Trimming left V 6 bases short and J 10 bases short, with 15 bases between.

This clonotype was detected only a few times. The chain joins TRBV5-1 to TRBJ2-5; the match to TRBD1 covers 8 bases. The junction had 9 bases not matched to a gene; V was cut back by 4 bases and J by 4 bases. From germline, CDR1 is SGHRS and CDR2 YFSETQ. This CDR3 is built from 15 residues. In DNA form, the CDR3 reads TGCGCCAGCAGCAGACGGACAGGGTCCCCAGAGACCCAGTACTTC. Residues: CASSRRTGSPETQYF.

This clonotype was recorded many times. This chain connects TRBV18 to TRBJ2-1, with D unclear. The germline V and J ends were trimmed by 3 bases and 0 bases, with 9 bases remaining between them. Germline CDR1 is KGHSH and CDR2 is LQKENI. CDR3 length: 15 amino acids. The DNA of the CDR3 is TGTGCCAGCTCACCGACCGTTAGCTCCTACAATGAGCAGTTCTTC. This sequence encodes CASSPTVSSYNEQFF.

The chain combines TRBV5-1 with TRBJ2-3; 7 bases agree with TRBD2. The CDR3 loop spans 16 amino acids. V lost 0 bases to trimming and J lost 2 bases; unmatched junction nucleotides: 6. Germline V gene sequence: CDR1 SGHRS, CDR2 YFSETQ. The CDR3 loop is CASSLVEGGNTDTQYF. In DNA form, the CDR3 reads TGCGCCAGCAGCTTGGTTGAGGGAGGGAACACAGATACGCAGTATTTT. The full variable domain, with the rest looked up from reference TRBV5-1 and TRBJ2-3, is KAGVTQTPRYLIKTRGQQVTLSCSPISGHRSVSWYQQTPGQGLQFLFEYFSETQRNKGNFPGRFSGRQFSNSRSEMNVSTLELGDSALYLCASSLVEGGNTDTQYFGPGTRLTVL.

Many counts were recorded for this clonotype. This rearrangement joins TRBV2 to TRBJ1-5, with D possibly matching TRBD1 (5 bases). V was trimmed by 6 bases and J by 6 bases, leaving 12 bases between them. CDR1 SNHLY and CDR2 FYNNEI come from the germline V gene. The CDR3 covers 13 residues. DNA of the CDR3: TGTGCCAGCAGGCGACAGTCCGGTCAGCCCCAGCATTTT. It codes for CASRRQSGQPQHF.

This clonotype was seen at least ten times. This chain links TRBV3-1 with TRBJ2-6, with D unresolved. Trimming removed 1 base at V and 2 bases at J, with 6 bases between. The CDR3 is 15 residues long. Germline CDR1 LGHDT, CDR2 YNNKEL (reference sequence). The CDR3 DNA reads TGTGCCAGCAGCCAAGGGCGCGCTGGGGCCAACGTCCTGACTTTC. This codes for CASSQGRAGANVLTF. The full variable domain, with the rest looked up from reference TRBV3-1 and TRBJ2-6, is DTAVSQTPKYLVTQMGNDKSIKCEQNLGHDTMYWYKQDSKKFLKIMFSYNNKELIINETVPNRFSPKSPDKAHLNLHINSLELGDSAVYFCASSQGRAGANVLTFGAGSRLTVL.

This clonotype was seen at least ten times. The rearrangement uses TRBV12-3 or TRBV12-4 and TRBJ2-7; D is perhaps TRBD2 (5 bases). This CDR3 region has 12 residues. Trimming shortened V by 5 bases and J by 3 bases, and 8 bases separated the two germline ends. CDR3 amino acids: CASSRGYYEQYF. The CDR3 nucleotides are TGTGCCAGCAGTCGGGGATACTACGAGCAGTACTTC.

Many counts were recorded for this clonotype. The rearrangement joins TRBV29-1 to TRBJ1-1; D is perhaps TRBD1 (5 bases). Germline-derived CDR1 and CDR2 are SQVTM and ANQGSEA. The CDR3 has 14 amino acids. V was pared by 7 bases and J by 5 bases, with 20 bases between. The CDR3 DNA reads TGCAGCGCCCGGGACGGTATTGAGGGGACTGAAGCTTTCTTT. This translates into CSARDGIEGTEAFF.

This clonotype was found many times. This chain links TRBV23-1 with TRBJ2-1, with TRBD1 identical over 9 bases. TRBV23-1 is noted as an ORF with a role that remains uncertain. V trimming: 4 bases; J trimming: 4 bases; junction bases outside the gene matches: 5. This CDR3 spans 15 amino acids. The DNA of the CDR3 is TGCGCCAGCAGTCTAACAGGGGGCGATTACAATGAGCAGTTCTTC. This encodes CASSLTGGDYNEQFF.

This clonotype was recorded a few times. The CDR3 region is CSVGPGFSYEQYF. The CDR3, as DNA: TGCAGCGTTGGGCCTGGGTTTTCCTACGAGCAGTACTTC. V and J are TRBV29-1 and TRBJ2-7; D is unresolved. V was cut by 4 bases and J by 1 base, with 11 bases left in between. The CDR3 totals 13 residues. From germline, CDR1 is SQVTM and CDR2 ANQGSEA.

This clonotype was observed many times. The chain uses TRBV10-3 and TRBJ2-2, with D perhaps TRBD1 (6 bases). The germline V and J ends were trimmed by 0 bases and 2 bases, with 10 bases remaining between them. The CDR3 length is 16 residues. From germline, CDR1 is ENHRY and CDR2 SYGVKD. The CDR3: CAISESQGTNTGELFF. In nucleotides, the CDR3 is TGTGCCATCAGTGAGTCCCAGGGGACAAACACCGGGGAGCTGTTTTTT.

This clonotype was detected only a few times. The genes are TRBV5-4 and TRBJ1-2, with 9 bases fitting TRBD1. The J segment lost 5 bases and the V segment lost 4 bases, leaving 9 bases of the junction unmatched. The CDR3 contains 15 residues. Germline V gene data show CDR1 as SGHNT and CDR2 as YYREEE (reference sequence). CDR3 amino acids: CASSLDRGGSYGYTF. Here the CDR3 DNA reads TGTGCCAGCAGCCTGGACAGGGGAGGAAGTTATGGCTACACCTTC. The whole variable domain, filled in from reference TRBV5-4 and TRBJ1-2, reads ETGVTQSPTHLIKTRGQQVTLRCSSQSGHNTVSWYQQALGQGPQFIFQYYREEENGRGNFPPRFSGLQFPNYSSELNVNALELDDSALYLCASSLDRGGSYGYTFGSGTRLTVV.

This clonotype has at least ten counts. The chain combines TRBV11-2 with TRBJ1-1; 10 positions match TRBD1. The germline CDR1 and CDR2 sequences are SGHAT and FQNNGV. CDR3 size: 16 residues. Trimming took 1 base from V and 8 from J; bases not matched to a gene: 10. The CDR3 sequence is CASSLGTGTGAREAFF. Here the CDR3 DNA reads TGTGCCAGCAGCTTAGGAACCGGGACAGGGGCGAGGGAAGCTTTCTTT.

This clonotype was found many times. The chain carries TRBV7-2 and TRBJ2-5, with no clear D. The CDR3 contains 11 residues. Trimming cost V 9 bases and J 9 bases, with 14 bases left between them. Germline CDR1 and CDR2: SGHTA and FQGNSA. CDR3 sequence: CASSESSAQYF. CDR3 DNA sequence: TGTGCCAGTTCCGAATCTTCGGCCCAGTACTTC. The variable domain in full, with the rest retrieved from reference TRBV7-2 and TRBJ2-5, is GAGVSQSPSNKVTEKGKDVELRCDPISGHTALYWYRQSLGQGLEFLIYFQGNSAPDKSGLPSDRFSAERTGGSVSTLTIQRTQQEDSAVYLCASSESSAQYFGPGTRLLVL.

This clonotype was counted between two and nine times. The rearrangement uses TRBV7-9 and TRBJ1-1; D perhaps matches TRBD1 (6 bases). Germline loops: CDR1 SEHNR, CDR2 FQNEAQ (reference sequence). V lost 5 bases, J lost 3 bases, and 25 bases lay in between. This CDR3 is built from 18 residues. The DNA for the CDR3 is TGTGCCAGCAGCGGGGCACAGGGCCCACTCGAAGGGTACACTGAAGCTTTCTTT. Its translation is CASSGAQGPLEGYTEAFF.

This clonotype came up many times. The rearrangement joins TRBV20-1 to TRBJ1-4, with D perhaps TRBD1 (6 bases). The CDR3 is 14 amino acids. Looked up from germline, CDR1 is DFQATT and CDR2 is SNEGSKA (reference sequence). Trimming left V 0 bases short and J 6 bases short, with 11 bases between. The CDR3 sequence is CSARDGGGDEKLFF. The CDR3 nucleotides read TGCAGTGCTAGAGACGGGGGCGGGGATGAAAAACTGTTTTTT.

The CDR3 reads CASSLSSGNTGELFF. The CDR3 DNA is TGCGCCAGCAGCCTATCCTCGGGGAACACCGGGGAGCTGTTTTTT. The chain uses TRBV5-1 and TRBJ2-2; D remains ambiguous. CDR1 is SGHRS, CDR2 YFSETQ, per germline. The V gene lost 4 bases and the J gene lost 1 base, with 11 bases spanning the gap. CDR3 length: 15 amino acids.

This clonotype was observed many times. The chain joins TRBV20-1 to TRBJ1-4, with TRBD1 identical over 8 bases. The length of the CDR3 is 13 residues. The germline gives CDR1 DFQATT, CDR2 SNEGSKA (reference sequence). With 4 bases clipped from V and 3 bases from J, the junction kept 1 base outside the gene matches. CDR3 region: CSAKQGANEKLFF. The CDR3 bases are TGCAGTGCTAAACAGGGGGCTAATGAAAAACTGTTTTTT.

Details on this clonotype: It is unclear where the CDR3 begins or ends on the DNA, so no DNA is shown, and the CDR3 is as TCRdb lists it. The chain couples TRBV3-1 to TRBJ2-1; the table's D call TRBD1 went unverified against the DNA. The CDR3 sequence runs 19 residues, both termini included. Germline CDR1 is LGHDT and CDR2 is YNNKEL (reference sequence). CDR3 region: CASSQFRARLPGRGNEQFF.

This clonotype was counted ten times or more. The chain employs TRBV20-1 and TRBJ2-1, with TRBD1 identical over 8 bases. The CDR3 has 14 residues. V was pared by 4 bases and J by 8 bases, with 10 bases of the junction left unmatched. Germline V lookup: CDR1 DFQATT, CDR2 SNEGSKA (reference sequence). CDR3 residues: CSANDRGRSDEQFF. CDR3 DNA: TGCAGTGCTAATGACAGGGGAAGGTCGGATGAGCAGTTCTTC.

The chain recombines TRBV2 with TRBJ1-3; tentative D call: TRBD1 (5 bases). V lost 7 bases, J lost 4 bases, and 8 bases lay in between. CDR3 size: 12 residues. The germline gives CDR1 SNHLY, CDR2 FYNNEI. CDR3 region: CASMDTGNTIYF. CDR3 sequence (DNA): TGTGCCAGCATGGACACCGGAAACACCATATATTTT. Combining the CDR3 with reference TRBV2 and TRBJ1-3 gives the whole variable domain EPEVTQTPSHQVTQMGQEVILRCVPISNHLYFYWYRQILGQKVEFLVSFYNNEISEKSEIFDDQFSVERPDGSNFTLKIRSTKLEDSAMYFCASMDTGNTIYFGEGSWLTVV.

This clonotype was detected a few times. The chain carries TRBV29-1 and TRBJ1-1, with D perhaps TRBD1 (5 bases). The germline V gene encodes CDR1 SQVTM and CDR2 ANQGSEA. Between the trimmed V and J ends, which lost 4 bases and 6 bases, there was a span of 15 bases. CDR3 length: 13 residues. The CDR3 DNA is TGCAGCGTTGGAAACGGCAGGGCGGCTGAAGCTTTCTTT. Residues: CSVGNGRAAEAFF.